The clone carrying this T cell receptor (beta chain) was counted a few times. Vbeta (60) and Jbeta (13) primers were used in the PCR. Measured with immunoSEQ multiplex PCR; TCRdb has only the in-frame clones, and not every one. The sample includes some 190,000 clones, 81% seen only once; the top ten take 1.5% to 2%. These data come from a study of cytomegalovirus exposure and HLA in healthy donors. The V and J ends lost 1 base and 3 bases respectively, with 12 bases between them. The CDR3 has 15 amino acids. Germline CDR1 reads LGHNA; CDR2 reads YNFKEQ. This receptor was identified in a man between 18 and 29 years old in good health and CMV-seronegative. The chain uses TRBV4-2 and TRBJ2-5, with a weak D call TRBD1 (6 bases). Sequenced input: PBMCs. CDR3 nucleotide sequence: TGTGCCAGCAGCCAAGGACAGGAGAGAAAAGAGACCCAGTACTTC. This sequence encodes CASSQGQERKETQYF.